These 13 T cell receptor beta chains came from one sample sequenced in a study of ipilimumab plus nivolumab after autologous stem cell transplantation. TCRdb's copy holds only in-frame clones and misses some; the assay was immunoSEQ multiplex PCR. This table has more than 15,000 clones, under 85% appearing once. Source: PBMCs, taken in a trial of ipilimumab plus nivolumab as post-transplant consolidation. The receptors shown here come from a male donor with diffuse large B-cell lymphoma.

The gene calls are TRBV27 and TRBJ1-1; a weak D match, TRBD1 (5 bases). The CDR3 totals 17 residues. The V gene lost 4 bases and the J gene lost 1 base, with 19 bases spanning the gap. Germline V gives CDR1 MNHEY, CDR2 SMNVEV (reference sequence). The CDR3 sequence is CASSSGGSTGTNTEAFF. CDR3 in DNA: TGTGCCAGCAGTTCAGGCGGGTCCACCGGGACGAACACTGAAGCTTTCTTT.

The chain is built from TRBV18 and TRBJ1-2; D is ambiguous. Deletions cut 3 bases from V and 14 bases from J, with 19 bases between. Germline loops: CDR1 KGHSH, CDR2 LQKENI. The CDR3 length is 13 residues. DNA of the CDR3: TGTGCCAGCTCACCGGATGAGGTGTTTGGAGGGACCTTC. It encodes CASSPDEVFGGTF.

V is TRBV5-1 and J is TRBJ1-3; TRBD1 might be the D (6 bases). V was shortened by 4 bases and J by 4 bases, with 9 bases between the two germline ends. The CDR3 has 13 amino acids. Germline V gene sequence: CDR1 SGHRS, CDR2 YFSETQ. The CDR3 nucleotides read TGCGCCAGCAGCGATGGGACAGGAAACACCATATATTTT. It yields the protein CASSDGTGNTIYF.

CDR3 DNA sequence: TGTGCCAGCTCCAATTTGGGGGCCAAAAACATTCAGTACTTC. This codes for CASSNLGAKNIQYF. V gene TRBV6-1 combines with J gene TRBJ2-4; D unresolved. V was pared by 8 bases and J by 1 base, with 12 bases between. Germline CDR1 reads MNHNS; CDR2 reads SASEGT. The CDR3 consists of 14 residues.

This clone came up once. The genes are TRBV19 and TRBJ2-1; D may be TRBD1 or TRBD2 (5 bases each). Deletions cut 3 bases from V and 8 bases from J, with 17 bases between. CDR1 is LNHDA, CDR2 SQIVND, per germline (reference sequence). The CDR3 extends over 15 amino acids. CDR3 loop: CASSMPGPTGDEQFF. The CDR3 DNA reads as TGTGCCAGTAGTATGCCGGGACCCACAGGCGATGAGCAGTTCTTC.

The V call is TRBV14, the J call TRBJ1-2; 9 bases match TRBD1. The J segment lost 8 bases and the V segment lost 4 bases, leaving 11 bases of the junction unmatched. The CDR3 extends over 15 amino acids. The germline V gene has CDR1 SGHDN and CDR2 FVKESK. CDR3 protein: CASSRNLGTGKGYTF. The CDR3 region has the DNA TGTGCCAGCAGCCGTAATCTCGGGACAGGGAAGGGCTACACCTTC. Full variable domain (missing parts from reference TRBV14 and TRBJ1-2): EAGVTQFPSHSVIEKGQTVTLRCDPISGHDNLYWYRRVMGKEIKFLLHFVKESKQDESGMPNNRFLAERTGGTYSTLKVQPAELEDSGVYFCASSRNLGTGKGYTFGSGTRLTVV.

This chain joins TRBV6-5 and TRBJ2-5, with 10 bases fitting TRBD1. Germline V gene data show CDR1 as MNHEY and CDR2 as SVGAGI. V shed 6 bases and J 4 bases; nucleotides not matched to a gene: 2. The CDR3 is 13 amino acids. The CDR3 loop reads CASSDRGRETQYF. The CDR3 DNA is TGTGCCAGCAGCGACAGGGGGCGAGAGACCCAGTACTTC.

The J gene is TRBJ1-1, the V gene TRBV30; D is possibly TRBD1 (6 bases). Trimming stripped 4 bases from V and 10 bases from J, with 13 bases between. Germline V CDR1 and CDR2: GTSNPN, SVGIG (reference sequence). This CDR3 spans 11 amino acids. The CDR3 region is CAWTTGFAAFF. In DNA, the CDR3 is TGTGCCTGGACTACAGGGTTCGCAGCTTTCTTT.

The chain links TRBV7-3 to TRBJ2-3; D unclear. The CDR3 has 13 amino acids. The germline V gene has CDR1 SGHTA and CDR2 FQGTGA. Deletions cut 3 bases from V and 6 bases from J, with 10 bases between. Written as DNA, the CDR3 is TGTGCCAGCAGCTTGGGGTCGGCCGATACGCAGTATTTT. Translating gives CASSLGSADTQYF.

The V call is TRBV9, the J call TRBJ2-1; 8 bases are a match to TRBD1. This CDR3 has 16 amino acids. V lost 3 bases to trimming and J lost 2 bases; unmatched junction nucleotides: 7. Germline V gives CDR1 SGDLS, CDR2 YYNGEE. The CDR3, as DNA: TGTGCCAGCAGCGCCCCTGGACAGGGAGCCTACAATGAGCAGTTCTTC. Amino acids: CASSAPGQGAYNEQFF.

This clone was found a few times. The chain recombines TRBV11-3 with TRBJ1-4, with 9 bases matching TRBD1. V trimming: 5 bases; J trimming: 7 bases; junction bases outside the gene matches: 11. The CDR3 contains 16 residues. CDR1 is SGHNT and CDR2 is YENEEA in the germline V gene. The CDR3 protein is CASSLQYRGRSEKLFF. In DNA form, the CDR3 reads TGTGCCAGCAGCCTACAATACAGGGGGCGAAGTGAAAAACTGTTTTTT.

The genes are TRBV11-3 and TRBJ2-2, with D possibly being TRBD1 or TRBD2 (5 bases each). This CDR3 region has 15 residues. V shed 6 bases and J shed 0 bases, with 11 bases lying between them. CDR1 is SGHNT and CDR2 is YENEEA in the germline V gene. CDR3 amino acids: CASSQLGANTGELFF. DNA of the CDR3: TGTGCCAGCAGTCAGCTGGGGGCGAACACCGGGGAGCTGTTTTTT.

V and J are TRBV28 and TRBJ1-5; D is uncertain. Germline V gene lookup returns CDR1 MDHEN and CDR2 SYDVKM. CDR3 length: 16 residues. The V end lost 4 bases, the J end lost 1 base, and 14 bases lay between the germline ends. In DNA, the CDR3 is TGTGCCAGCAGTTCCCCAGGCCGAGGGAGCAATCAGCCCCAGCATTTT. It is translated as CASSSPGRGSNQPQHF.